The rows below give T cell receptor beta chains drawn from one sample of a study of blood T cells in healthy people across ages. TCRdb used MiXCR to reprocess the 5' RACE reads, holding one entry per CDR3 protein. The sample lists approximately 900,000 distinct CDR3 sequences, around 49% occurring once. Sequenced: blood. The receptors shown here come from a man between 25 and 39 years old in good health. CDR3s include the opening cysteine and the closing phenylalanine or tryptophan. The D gene is left open where the match is weak. Not all rows give a size; the values are once, few, many and, for expanded clones, a class.

J gene | clone size | D gene | V gene | CDR3 protein | CDR3 DNA
TRBJ1-6 | few | NA | TRBV3-1 | CASRPSATRLNSPLHF | TGTGCCAGCAGACCTTCAGCGACACGTCTCAATTCACCCCTCCACTTT
TRBJ1-1 | NA | TRBD1 | TRBV11-3 | CASSQRTGVNTEAFF | TGTGCCAGCAGCCAACGGACAGGGGTAAACACTGAAGCTTTCTTT
TRBJ1-1 | few | NA | TRBV10-3 | CAITRGAEGSEAFF | TGTGCCATCACCCGGGGGGCCGAGGGGTCTGAAGCTTTCTTT
TRBJ2-4 | NA | TRBD2 | TRBV4-1 | CASSQEYSGRRNIQYF | TGCGCCAGCAGCCAAGAATACAGCGGGAGACGGAACATTCAGTACTTC
TRBJ2-3 | few | TRBD2 | TRBV29-1 | CSVRGLAGDSTDTQYF | TGCAGCGTTCGTGGACTAGCGGGGGACAGCACAGATACGCAGTATTTT
TRBJ2-1 | few | NA | TRBV11-3 | CASSSRGGSNSYNEQFF | TGTGCCAGCAGCTCCCGAGGGGGATCCAACTCCTACAATGAGCAGTTCTTC
TRBJ2-3 | few | NA | TRBV3-1 | CASSQPFGTDTQYF | TGTGCCAGCAGCCAGCCTTTTGGGACAGATACGCAGTATTTT
TRBJ1-2 | NA | NA | TRBV9 | CASSVIPGPSELDYGYTF | TGTGCCAGCAGCGTGATTCCGGGACCCTCGGAATTGGACTATGGCTACACCTTC
TRBJ2-7 | NA | NA | TRBV7-2 | CASRRQGTHTDNEQYF | TGTGCCAGCAGACGCCAGGGGACACATACGGACAATGAGCAGTACTTC
TRBJ2-1 | once | TRBD2 | TRBV29-1 | CSVERGSNNGQFF | TGCAGCGTGGAGCGGGGGAGCAACAATGGGCAGTTCTTC
TRBJ1-2 | NA | NA | TRBV7-9 | CASSFRGTNNGYTF | TGTGCCAGCAGCTTCCGCGGGACAAACAATGGCTACACCTTC
TRBJ2-1 | NA | TRBD2 | TRBV4-2 | CASSRPDGGGEQFF | TGTGCCAGCAGCCGACCGGACGGGGGGGGTGAGCAGTTCTTC
TRBJ2-1 | NA | NA | TRBV7-2 | CASGTGYNEQFF | TGTGCCAGCGGGACGGGGTACAATGAGCAGTTCTTC
TRBJ1-1 | NA | NA | TRBV6-1 | CASSPTSKPMNTEAFF | TGTGCCAGCAGTCCGACTTCGAAACCCATGAACACTGAAGCTTTCTTT
TRBJ2-6 | NA | NA | TRBV7-2 | CASSFTFTPGANVLTF | TGTGCCAGCAGCTTCACGTTTACCCCTGGGGCCAACGTCCTGACTTTC
TRBJ2-1 | few | TRBD1 | TRBV24-1 | CATSRQGFEQFF | TGTGCCACCAGTAGACAGGGTTTTGAGCAGTTCTTC
TRBJ2-3 | NA | NA | TRBV14 | CASSITSGADTQYF | TGTGCCAGCAGTATTACATCGGGGGCAGATACGCAGTATTTT
TRBJ1-2 | few | NA | TRBV4-3 | CASRGFEDGYTF | TGCGCCAGCAGGGGGTTTGAAGATGGCTACACCTTC
TRBJ1-2 | few | NA | TRBV12-3/TRBV12-4 | CATGSAGKYGYTF | TGTGCCACCGGGTCCGCGGGCAAGTATGGCTACACCTTC
TRBJ1-5 | once | NA | TRBV5-5 | CVSSLSPGWNQPQHF | TGTGTCAGCAGCTTAAGTCCAGGGTGGAATCAGCCCCAGCATTTT
TRBJ2-2 | once | NA | TRBV7-9 | CASSPIETGELFF | TGTGCCAGCAGCCCCATAGAGACCGGGGAGCTGTTTTTT
TRBJ2-1 | many | TRBD1 | TRBV14 | CASSPYAGGAYNEQFF | TGTGCCAGCAGCCCATACGCAGGGGGCGCCTACAATGAGCAGTTCTTC
TRBJ1-2 | NA | TRBD1 | TRBV27 | CASSSSSRGGNYGYTF | TGTGCCAGCAGTTCATCCTCCAGGGGGGGGAACTATGGCTACACCTTC
TRBJ1-5 | NA | NA | TRBV6-2/TRBV6-3 | CASSQGQPQHF | TGTGCCAGCAGTCAAGGTCAGCCCCAGCATTTT
TRBJ2-5 | few | TRBD1 | TRBV29-1 | CSGLQGSRETQYF | TGCAGCGGCCTACAGGGGTCCAGGGAGACCCAGTACTTC